The source of this T cell receptor beta chain is a study of shared clonotypes between healthy human individuals. Only one count was recorded for this clone. The method was immunoSEQ multiplex PCR; TCRdb's version includes in-frame clones alone and lacks a portion of them. The sample includes some 320,000 clones, more than 75% of them seen just once. This CDR3 has 16 residues. Germline CDR1 is SGHTA and CDR2 is FQGNSA. V shed 5 bases and J shed 4 bases, with 20 bases lying between them. Sequenced material: memory CD8+ T cells sorted from blood. Subset noted: CD45RO+ cells pooled with CCR7-negative TemRA cells. The chain couples TRBV7-2 to TRBJ2-5; D is tentatively TRBD1 or TRBD2 (5 bases each). This TCR was sampled from a man younger than 35 in good health. The chain's CDR3 is CASSQTPGTPRETQYF. The CDR3 coding sequence is TGTGCCAGCAGCCAAACGCCCGGGACCCCCAGAGAGACCCAGTACTTC.